This is a list of T cell receptor beta chains from one sample in a study of T cell repertoires in cytomegalovirus infection. Each CDR3 protein is one row after TCRdb ran MiXCR on the reads. Of 500,000 or so distinct CDR3 sequences listed, 16% are singletons. Sequences were obtained from CD8+ T cells from PBMCs. These receptors were obtained from a human donor in good health (CMV status not recorded). Some clones in this sample may be carry-over from other donors' samples. Both conserved end residues are part of each CDR3. A D gene is named only where the DNA matches it firmly. Clone sizes are given selectively: once, few, many, or a class where the clone is expanded.

clone_size,d_call,v_call,j_call,cdr3_aa,cdr3_nt
many,NA,TRBV11-2,TRBJ2-1,CASSLGWQAYNEQFF,TGTGCCAGCAGCTTGGGATGGCAGGCCTACAATGAGCAGTTCTTC
few,TRBD2,TRBV5-4,TRBJ2-5,CASSPRGVQETQYF,TGTGCCAGCAGCCCCCGGGGGGTCCAAGAGACCCAGTACTTC
NA,TRBD2,TRBV6-1,TRBJ2-1,CASSEGTSGRKDNEQFF,TGTGCCAGCAGTGAAGGGACTAGCGGGAGGAAGGACAATGAGCAGTTCTTC
NA,NA,TRBV27,TRBJ2-7,CASSLLPKALPYEQYF,TGTGCCAGCAGTTTATTGCCTAAGGCCCTCCCATACGAGCAGTACTTC
NA,TRBD1,TRBV29-1,TRBJ2-1,CSDRDRGLNEQFF,TGCAGCGATCGGGACAGGGGATTGAATGAGCAGTTCTTC
few,NA,TRBV6-1,TRBJ1-5,CASRQLPFSNQPQHF,TGTGCCAGCCGACAGTTACCCTTTAGCAATCAGCCCCAGCATTTT
many,NA,TRBV11-3,TRBJ2-5,CASSFGYGPRETQYF,TGTGCCAGCAGCTTTGGCTACGGGCCCCGGGAGACCCAGTACTTC
many,NA,TRBV7-6,TRBJ2-1,CASSFDGNYNEQFF,TGTGCCAGCAGCTTTGACGGAAACTACAATGAGCAGTTCTTC
few,NA,TRBV4-2,TRBJ1-1,CASSQDEGATF,TGTGCCAGCAGCCAAGACGAAGGCGCGACCTTT
many,TRBD1,TRBV10-3,TRBJ1-1,CAISARTGLNTEAFF,TGTGCCATCAGTGCCCGGACAGGGTTGAACACTGAAGCTTTCTTT
NA,TRBD1,TRBV7-8,TRBJ2-2,CASSPGTEYTGELFF,TGTGCCAGCAGCCCCGGGACAGAGTACACCGGGGAGCTGTTTTTT
many,NA,TRBV7-9,TRBJ2-7,CASSLVGGKRSQRAYEQYF,TGTGCCAGCAGCTTAGTAGGGGGGAAACGTAGCCAAAGGGCCTACGAGCAGTACTTC
few,TRBD2,TRBV20-1,TRBJ2-7,CSARDLGREWYEQYF,TGCAGTGCTAGAGATCTGGGGCGGGAGTGGTACGAGCAGTACTTC
NA,NA,TRBV7-9,TRBJ2-1,CASSPMRPGYNEQFF,TGTGCCAGCAGCCCGATGAGACCGGGCTACAATGAGCAGTTCTTC
many,TRBD1,TRBV12-3/TRBV12-4,TRBJ2-7,CASSSRQGYYEQYF,TGTGCCAGCAGTTCGAGACAGGGGTACTACGAGCAGTACTTC
NA,NA,TRBV28,TRBJ1-4,CASRPPTLWRPAWGKLFF,TGTGCCAGCAGACCCCCGACATTGTGGCGCCCTGCCTGGGGAAAACTGTTTTTT
NA,NA,TRBV7-9,TRBJ1-2,CAIPDRYGYTF,TGTGCCATCCCGGACCGGTATGGCTACACCTTC
few,NA,TRBV4-2,TRBJ2-5,CASSQDFGGEEETQYF,TGTGCCAGCAGCCAAGATTTCGGCGGGGAGGAAGAGACCCAGTACTTC
NA,TRBD2,TRBV10-2,TRBJ2-1,CASSESLLLALSYNEQFF,TGCGCCAGCAGTGAGTCTCTACTACTAGCGCTCTCCTACAATGAGCAGTTCTTC
many,NA,TRBV7-9,TRBJ2-1,CASSLAVDEQFF,TGTGCCAGCAGCTTAGCGGTCGATGAGCAGTTCTTC
many,NA,TRBV4-2,TRBJ1-5,CASSQEMRVKNQPQHF,TGTGCCAGCAGCCAAGAAATGAGGGTTAAAAATCAGCCCCAGCATTTT
NA,NA,TRBV7-3,TRBJ2-7,CASSYKGREQYF,TGTGCCAGCAGCTACAAAGGGAGAGAGCAGTACTTC
NA,TRBD2,TRBV4-1,TRBJ2-2,CASSQEVGGESGELFF,TGCGCCAGCAGCCAAGAGGTGGGGGGGGAATCCGGGGAGCTGTTTTTT
NA,NA,TRBV7-9,TRBJ2-7,CASSLNSNWKQYF,TGTGCCAGCAGCTTAAATTCGAATTGGAAGCAGTACTTC
NA,NA,TRBV19,TRBJ2-2,CASSKRSNTGELFF,TGTGCCAGTAGTAAGCGGAGCAACACCGGGGAGCTGTTTTTT
many,TRBD2,TRBV4-1,TRBJ2-1,CASSQYRTSGLNEQFF,TGCGCCAGCAGCCAATACCGGACTAGCGGCCTCAATGAGCAGTTCTTC
many,TRBD2,TRBV7-9,TRBJ2-4,CASSPVGGTRENIQYF,TGTGCCAGCAGCCCCGTAGGGGGGACTAGGGAAAACATTCAGTACTTC
NA,NA,TRBV18,TRBJ2-7,CASSLSQGHEQYF,TGTGCCAGCTCACTTTCTCAGGGCCACGAGCAGTACTTC
many,NA,TRBV28,TRBJ2-5,CASSSGPFLETQYF,TGTGCCAGCAGTTCCGGGCCCTTTTTGGAGACCCAGTACTTC
many,TRBD1,TRBV12-3/TRBV12-4,TRBJ1-6,CASSVGQGIPPLHF,TGTGCCAGCAGTGTGGGACAGGGGATCCCACCCCTCCACTTT
NA,TRBD2,TRBV3-1,TRBJ2-1,CASSPGREQFF,TGTGCCAGCAGCCCCGGGAGGGAGCAGTTCTTC
NA,TRBD1,TRBV12-3/TRBV12-4,TRBJ1-1,CASSLGDRAHTEAFF,TGTGCCAGCAGTTTGGGGGACAGGGCTCACACTGAAGCTTTCTTT
many,TRBD1,TRBV28,TRBJ2-3,CAIAGTGGADTQYF,TGTGCCATCGCCGGGACAGGGGGCGCAGATACGCAGTATTTT
NA,NA,TRBV27,TRBJ1-6,CASSLSAEYNSPLHF,TGTGCCAGCAGTTTATCGGCAGAATATAATTCACCCCTCCACTTT
few,NA,TRBV18,TRBJ1-1,CASSRNPEMNTEAFF,TGTGCCAGCTCACGTAATCCAGAAATGAACACTGAAGCTTTCTTT
NA,NA,TRBV4-2,TRBJ2-1,CASSQDVDEQFF,TGTGCCAGCAGCCAAGATGTGGATGAGCAGTTCTTC
NA,NA,TRBV27,TRBJ2-1,CASSSLQSHLYNEQFF,TGTGCCAGCAGTTCCTTACAGTCCCACCTTTACAATGAGCAGTTTTTC
NA,TRBD2,TRBV5-5,TRBJ2-7,CASSSSGSGSWEQYF,TGTGCCAGCAGCTCGAGCGGGAGCGGGTCGTGGGAGCAGTACTTC
many,NA,TRBV12-3/TRBV12-4,TRBJ2-1,CASSLDDGPSPNEQFF,TGTGCCAGCAGTTTAGATGACGGACCGAGCCCCAATGAGCAGTTCTTC
many,NA,TRBV27,TRBJ1-1,CASSPDTGSTGIF,TGTGCCAGCAGTCCCGACACTGGAAGTACGGGGATCTTT
few,NA,TRBV27,TRBJ1-1,CASKAARNTEAFF,TGTGCCAGCAAAGCCGCGAGAAACACTGAAGCTTTCTTT
many,TRBD1,TRBV7-8,TRBJ2-5,CASSLERIGGRETQYF,TGTGCCAGCAGCTTAGAGCGGATAGGGGGCAGGGAGACCCAGTACTTC
many,NA,TRBV6-6,TRBJ2-3,CASSTLVWGATDTQYF,TGTGCCAGCAGTACCCTAGTGTGGGGGGCCACAGATACGCAGTATTTT
few,NA,TRBV7-6,TRBJ2-2,CASSLIPTGGSGELFF,TGTGCCAGCAGCTTAATCCCCACAGGTGGGAGCGGGGAGCTGTTTTTT
NA,NA,TRBV10-3,TRBJ2-3,CAISEDGAPTDTQYF,TGTGCCATCAGTGAAGACGGGGCCCCCACAGATACGCAGTATTTT
few,NA,TRBV4-1,TRBJ2-5,CASSQASGNGETQYF,TGCGCCAGCAGCCAGGCCTCGGGGAACGGGGAGACCCAGTACTTC
NA,NA,TRBV4-2,TRBJ1-2,CASSQGLGYTF,TGTGCCAGCAGCCAAGGGTTGGGCTACACCTTC
NA,TRBD2,TRBV7-2,TRBJ2-1,CASSLGHLTTRREYYNEQFF,TGTGCCAGCAGCTTGGGGCACCTAACGACTAGGCGGGAGTACTACAATGAGCAGTTCTTC